One sample yielded the 7 T cell receptor beta chains listed below, sequenced in a study of T cells in Graves' hyperthyroidism and ophthalmopathy. Amplification of TCR beta CDR3 regions was performed using RNA transcripts as template. The study used the HTBI primer set for a first-round RT-PCR of the TCR CDR3. TCRdb reanalysed the multiplex PCR reads using MiXCR and keeps one entry per CDR3 protein. The table shows roughly 100,000 distinct CDR3 sequences, with over 45% occurring only once. Sequencing input: blood. The origin of the receptors is a middle-aged man with Graves' hyperthyroidism.

This clonotype was recorded many times. The chain couples TRBV14 to TRBJ1-6; possibly TRBD1 for D (5 bases). With 1 base removed from V and 7 bases from J, the gap between germline ends came to 11 bases. Germline V CDR1 and CDR2: SGHDN, FVKESK. The CDR3 extends over 15 amino acids. CDR3 bases: TGTGCCAGCAGCCAAGTGGGGACCAGGAATTCACCCCTCCACTTT. It yields the protein CASSQVGTRNSPLHF.

This chain uses TRBV7-2 with TRBJ2-7, with a weak D call TRBD2 (7 bases). The germline V and J ends were trimmed by 0 bases and 9 bases, with 15 bases remaining between them. This CDR3 has 14 residues. Germline V gene lookup returns CDR1 SGHTA and CDR2 FQGNSA. The CDR3 sequence: CASSLAGGDDGQYF. The DNA of the CDR3 is TGTGCCAGCAGCTTAGCAGGGGGGGACGACGGGCAGTACTTC.

This clonotype has a count of ten or more. The chain links TRBV6-5 to TRBJ2-1; no reliable D call. This CDR3 is 13 amino acids long. The germline V gene has CDR1 MNHEY and CDR2 SVGAGI. V was shortened by 0 bases and J by 6 bases, with 6 bases between the two germline ends. DNA of the CDR3: TGTGCCAGCAGTTACTCGACGGGCAATGAGCAGTTCTTC. Amino acids: CASSYSTGNEQFF.

As concerns this clonotype: A much larger clone sits a single nucleotide away, making a read error possible. The chain has TRBV5-1 and TRBJ1-3; TRBD1 matches at 7 bases. Germline loops: CDR1 SGHRS, CDR2 YFSETQ. The V gene end was trimmed by 4 bases and the J gene end by 4 bases; junction bases not matched to a gene: 14. CDR3 length: 17 residues. This chain's CDR3 is CASSPLIPGTEGNTIYF. The CDR3 DNA reads TGCGCCAGCAGCCCGCTCATACCCGGGACAGAGGGAAACACCATATATTTT. The variable domain in full, with the rest retrieved from reference TRBV5-1 and TRBJ1-3, is KAGVTQTPRYLIKTRGQQVTLSCSPISGHRSVSWYQQTPGQGLQFLFEYFSETQRNKGNFPGRFSGRQFSNSRSEMNVSTLELGDSALYLCASSPLIPGTEGNTIYFGEGSWLTVV.

Judged by abundance, this clonotype is medium-sized. The chain joins TRBV25-1 to TRBJ1-6, with D maybe TRBD1 (5 bases). This CDR3 is built from 13 residues. V lost 5 bases and J lost 7, with 9 bases in between. Germline V CDR1 and CDR2: MGHDK, SYGVNS. The CDR3 coding sequence is TGTGCCAGCAGTTTATCAGGGAATTCACCCCTCCACTTT. Its translation: CASSLSGNSPLHF.

The rearrangement links TRBV29-1 to TRBJ2-1, with D possibly TRBD2 on 5 matching bases. CDR1 and CDR2 (germline): SQVTM, ANQGSEA. V was shortened by 7 bases and J by 7 bases, with 8 bases between the two germline ends. CDR3 size: 10 residues. The CDR3 loop is CSGRRNEQFF. The CDR3 coding sequence is TGCAGCGGGAGGAGGAATGAGCAGTTCTTC.

The rearrangement joins TRBV15 to TRBJ1-5; no reliable D call. Germline assignment: CDR1 LNHNV and CDR2 YYDKDF (reference sequence). The CDR3 loop spans 8 amino acids. This chain's CDR3 is CSNQPQHF. CDR3 DNA sequence: TGTAGCAATCAGCCCCAGCATTTT.